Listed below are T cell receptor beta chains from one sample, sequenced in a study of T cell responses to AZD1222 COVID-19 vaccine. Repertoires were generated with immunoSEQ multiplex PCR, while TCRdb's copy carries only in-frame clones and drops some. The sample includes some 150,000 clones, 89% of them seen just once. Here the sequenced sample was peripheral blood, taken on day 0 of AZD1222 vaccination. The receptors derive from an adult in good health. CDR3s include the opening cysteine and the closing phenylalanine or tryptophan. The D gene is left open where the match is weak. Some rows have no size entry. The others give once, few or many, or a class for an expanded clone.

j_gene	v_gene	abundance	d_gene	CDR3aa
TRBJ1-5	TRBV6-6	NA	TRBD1	CASRSQGPGGNQPQHF
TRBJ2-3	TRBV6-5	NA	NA	CASKERSTDTQYF
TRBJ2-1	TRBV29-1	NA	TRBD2	CSVGTSGSYNEQFF
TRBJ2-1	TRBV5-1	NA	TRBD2	CASSPTTSGGGNEQFF
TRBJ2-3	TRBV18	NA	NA	CASSRDGVGTDTQYF
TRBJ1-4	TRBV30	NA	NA	CAWRGGANEKLFF
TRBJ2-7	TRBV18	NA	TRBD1	CASSTRQGVTNEQYF
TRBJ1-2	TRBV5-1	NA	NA	CASSLVGTYGYTF
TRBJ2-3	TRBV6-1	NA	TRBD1	CASSVTGGHSRTDTQYF
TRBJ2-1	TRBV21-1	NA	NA	CANPFTGMSIGDEQFF
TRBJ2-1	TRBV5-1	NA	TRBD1	CASSLVPDRVMNEQFF
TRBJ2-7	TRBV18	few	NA	CASSPPRGPYEQYF
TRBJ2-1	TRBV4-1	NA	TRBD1	CASSHETGAYNEQFF
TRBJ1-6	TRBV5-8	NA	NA	CASSSGGTDYSPLHF
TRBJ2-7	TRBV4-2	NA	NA	CASSQERGTYEQYF
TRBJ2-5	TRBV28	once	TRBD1	CASSYPIGGTGRSRTQYF
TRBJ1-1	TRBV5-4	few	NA	CASSSWDQYGLDTEAFF
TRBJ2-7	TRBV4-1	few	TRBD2	CASSPSEAAGSYEQYF
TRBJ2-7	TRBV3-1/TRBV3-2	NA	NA	CASSQSFREYEQYF
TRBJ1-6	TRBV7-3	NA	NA	CASSLRGDYSPLHF
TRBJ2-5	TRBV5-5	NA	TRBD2	CASSGGLAGGPGETQYF
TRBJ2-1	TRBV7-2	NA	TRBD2	CASSLEVTSGGAREFF
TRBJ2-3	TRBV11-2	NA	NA	CASSFDLGPGGDTQYF
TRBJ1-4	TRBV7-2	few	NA	CASSLVGIGEKLFF
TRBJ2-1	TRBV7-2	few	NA	CASSLATAYNEQFF
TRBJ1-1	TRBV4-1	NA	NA	CASSQGHRGYEAFF
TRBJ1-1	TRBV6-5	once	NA	CASSYLTEAFF
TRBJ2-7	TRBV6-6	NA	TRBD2	CASSIWREGHEQYF
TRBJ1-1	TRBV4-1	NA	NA	CASSQGIDRSEAFF
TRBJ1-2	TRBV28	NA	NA	CASSKGGAGYGYTF
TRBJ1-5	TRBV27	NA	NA	CASSLPKPLWRNQPQHF
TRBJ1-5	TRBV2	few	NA	CASSLEGHQPQHF
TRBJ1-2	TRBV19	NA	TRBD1	CASSMGQASYGYTF
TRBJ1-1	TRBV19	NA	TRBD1	CASSKDRGTEAFF
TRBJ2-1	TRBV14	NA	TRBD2	CASSPYGGGYNEQFF
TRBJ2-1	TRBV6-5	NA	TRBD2	CASSSTSGGYNEQFF
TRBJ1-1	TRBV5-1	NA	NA	CASSSTNRAFF
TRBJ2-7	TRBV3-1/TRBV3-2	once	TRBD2	CASSLEASGQEQYF
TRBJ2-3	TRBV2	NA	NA	CASSPPTTDTQYF
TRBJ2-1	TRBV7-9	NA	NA	CASRQGLTGNEQFF
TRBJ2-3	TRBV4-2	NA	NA	CASSQDLRDDTQYF
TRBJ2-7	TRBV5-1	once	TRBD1	CASSPGGQGHEQYF
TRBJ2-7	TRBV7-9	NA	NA	CASSSSVSLYEQYF
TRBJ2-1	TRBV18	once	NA	CASSPGTAIGNEQFF
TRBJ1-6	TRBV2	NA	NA	CASSPRSSPLHF
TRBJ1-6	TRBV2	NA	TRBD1	CASATRGQYNSPLHF
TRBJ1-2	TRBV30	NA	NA	CAWGTHGYTF
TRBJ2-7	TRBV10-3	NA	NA	CAIREPGGSYEQYF
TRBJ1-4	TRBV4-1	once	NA	CASSQERGGQRGSRNREKLFF
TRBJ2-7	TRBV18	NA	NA	CASSPYGLTLPYEQYF
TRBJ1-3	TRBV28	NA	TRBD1	CASSPGTAGNTIYF
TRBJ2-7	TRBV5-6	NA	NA	CASSWSGTSYEQYF
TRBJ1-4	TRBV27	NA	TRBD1	CASSILFGQGREKLFF
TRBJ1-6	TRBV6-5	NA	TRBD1	CASSRNRGADSPLHF
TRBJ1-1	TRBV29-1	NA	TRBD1	CSVRQGVNTEAFF
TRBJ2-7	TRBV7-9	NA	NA	CASSLEGRTGRYEQYF
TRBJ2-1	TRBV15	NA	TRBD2	CATSRGLTSGTDNEQFF
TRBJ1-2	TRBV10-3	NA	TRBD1	CAIRPGTGGNYGYTF
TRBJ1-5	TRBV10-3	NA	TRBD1	CAISESLQGADVNQPQHF